This TCR beta chain derives from a study of CXCR3-negative and CXCR3-positive naive CD8 T cells (dated by TCRdb to the late 2010s). About the study as a whole: Roughly 150 million TRB reads were obtained in total, roughly 1.5 +/- 0.3 million reads per library. The diversity and physicochemical repertoire analyses included 11 donors pooled from two independent experiments. Naive subsets from several donors and memory cells from 3 donors were included in the TRBV-TRBJ cluster analysis.

For every CD8+ T cell subset, some 310,000 cells were flow-sorted straight into RLT lysis buffer, and each subset was sorted in triplicate. To exclude memory contaminants, naive CD8+ T cells were stringently defined as CD45RO-CCR7+CD27+CD95-. Peripheral blood mononuclear cells were isolated from buffy coats using standard density gradient centrifugation. A FACSAria III was used to flow-sort naive CXCR3-negative and CXCR3-positive CD8+ T cells. Total RNA was extracted from sorted cells with an RNeasy Mini Kit. Looking up the germline V gene yields CDR1 MDHEN and CDR2 SYDVKM. Its CDR3 holds 15 amino acids, cysteine through phenylalanine. The entry carries no DNA sequence. Concerning this clonotype: No cognate antigen has been identified for it.

Instrument used: NextSeq 550. The Human TCR Profiling Kit (MiLaboratory) was used to make UMI-labeled 5' RACE TRB cDNA libraries. The full amount of extracted RNA was used for cDNA synthesis, and the full amount of resulting cDNA was used for PCR amplification. The libraries were made side by side, with each library going through the same number of PCR cycles. Per the source publication's procedure: With a minimum of two reads required per UMI, MIGEC and MiXCR pulled out about 50,000 +/- 10,000 unique UMI-labeled TRB cDNA molecules from each library. On average, about 40,000 +/- 10,000 functional in-frame TRB CDR3 nucleotide clonotypes lacking stop codons were found per library. After downsampling to 5000 UMI-labeled TRB molecules per sample, diversity metrics such as normalized Shannon-Wiener and Chao1 were calculated in VDJtools. Clonotype-size-weighted physicochemical properties of the central five CDR3 residues (interaction energy, strength, volume and Kidera factor 4) were computed in VDJtools. Through TCRdb reprocessing, the reads give one entry per CDR3 protein sequence; DNA is omitted. TCRdb assigned the V and J calls; the authors' analysis was not used. The table for this sample lists 120,000 to 150,000 distinct CDR3 sequences. The ten most abundant clones make up about 0.27% of the sample.

What the work shows at the level of the full study, not this receptor alone: Freshly isolated PBMCs were used for most assays because CXCR3 expression went down partially after cryopreservation. Both naive subsets had comparably high repertoire diversity, while memory CD8+ T cells had much lower repertoire diversity. TRB CDR3s from CXCR3-positive naive cells showed higher hydrophobicity (lower Kidera factor 4), lower energy, and higher strength and volume indices than CXCR3-negative naive cells. Similar TRBV-TRBJ usage was shown by naive CXCR3-negative and CXCR3-positive cells from the same donor, whereas distinct patterns were shown by memory cells. Surface CD5, linked to self-reactivity in mice, was comparable between naive subsets; TCR interaction strength was therefore also inferred from TRB CDR3 physicochemical properties.

Sequenced input: naive CXCR3+ CD8+ T cells from blood. The cell subset or site label of this sample denotes: CD45RO-CCR7+CD27+CD95- naive CD8+ T cells expressing CXCR3 (TNR3+). The receptor was derived from a human donor in good health. Some clones in this sample may be carry-over from other donors' samples. The V and J segments used are TRBV28 and TRBJ2-5; TCRdb picks TRBD1, but there is no DNA to check that call. CDR3 region: CASSLPQGAGETQYF.